The clone carrying this TCR beta chain appeared many times. The antigen remains unidentified. The sample belongs to a study of identical twins. Study-wide points: Partial confounding of zero-insertion analyses by invariant MAIT and iNKT cells was possible.

CDR3 length equals 16 residues. The ends were cut back, 4 bases at V and 6 bases at J, with 19 bases in the middle. Unique molecular identifiers were present on the cDNA, which also gained a universal primer site by template switching. TCRdb processed the 5' RACE reads anew with MiXCR; each CDR3 protein has one entry. This sample carries 570,000 or so distinct CDR3 sequences, 9% to 10% of them seen once, and the ten largest clones take approximately 3.2%. Healthy Caucasian donors formed the entire cohort. The sample was also linked to a second study, of yellow fever vaccine responses in identical twins. That investigation notes: Twins showed a vaccine T cell response that reportedly seemed partly convergent, partly personalized.

The chain links TRBV12-3 or TRBV12-4 to TRBJ2-1, with D perhaps given as TRBD1 or TRBD2 (7 bases each). The specimen was PBMCs. This receptor was obtained from a woman between 18 and 29 years old in good health. The CDR3 protein is CASSSRVTGRGNEQFF. CDR3 in DNA: TGTGCCAGCAGTTCTCGGGTGACAGGGAGGGGCAATGAGCAGTTCTTC.